The present TCR beta chain was sequenced within a study of response to subunit inactivated influenza vaccine (dated by TCRdb to the late 2010s). With regard to the full study: The study used deep quantitative T cell receptor repertoire profiling to track responses to a trivalent subunit inactivated influenza vaccine. The study at large found these results: According to the authors, only a limited number of new T cells may be recruited by each seasonal influenza vaccination.

Reading from cysteine to phenylalanine, the CDR3 counts 14 amino acids. Of all the DNA, just the CDR3 is kept, 42 bases in frame from base 1. Via the germline V gene (reference sequence), CDR1 is DFQATT and CDR2 SNEGSKA. The V and J ends are trimmed by 6 bases and 1 base, leaving 12 bases between them. As to this clonotype: Which antigen it targets is not known. Base qualities were left out, and no much larger clone turns up one base away.

Libraries were prepared through RT-PCR. The listed sequencing device is Illumina HiSeq 2500. TCRdb cleaned the public reads at Q25 with fastp, built clones with MiXCR and kept in-frame beta chains. Merged by CDR3 protein, the rows form single entries marked with the most common genes and DNA. The table for this sample lists some 800,000 distinct CDR3 sequences; 20% to 25% of them were counted only once. 10% of the sample lies in the top ten. The source is a man aged 45 to 65 who received an inactivated influenza vaccine. Donor details come from another sample of the same person, matched by shared clones. The chain couples TRBV20-1 to TRBJ2-2; TRBD1 could be the D gene, as 5 bases match. The sample consisted of PBMCs from blood, taken less than 6 days after vaccination. The DNA sequence is as follows: TGCAGTGCGATAACCACAGGGAACACCGGGGAGCTGTTTTTT. This sequence encodes CSAITTGNTGELFF.